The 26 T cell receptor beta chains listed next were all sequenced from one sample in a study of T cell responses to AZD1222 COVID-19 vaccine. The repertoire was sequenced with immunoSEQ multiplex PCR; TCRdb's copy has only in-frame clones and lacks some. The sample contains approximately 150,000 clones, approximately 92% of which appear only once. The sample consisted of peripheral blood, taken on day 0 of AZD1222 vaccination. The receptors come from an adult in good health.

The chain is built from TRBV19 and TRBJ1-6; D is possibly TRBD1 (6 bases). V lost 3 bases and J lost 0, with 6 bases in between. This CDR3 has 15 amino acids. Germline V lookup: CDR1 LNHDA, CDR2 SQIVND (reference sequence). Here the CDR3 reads CASSIRGSYNSPLHF. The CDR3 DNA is TGTGCCAGTAGTATCAGGGGCTCCTATAATTCACCCCTCCACTTT. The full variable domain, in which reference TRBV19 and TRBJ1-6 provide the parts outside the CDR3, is DGGITQSPKYLFRKEGQNVTLSCEQNLNHDAMYWYRQDPGQGLRLIYYSQIVNDFQKGDIAEGYSVSREKKESFPLTVTSAQKNPTAFYLCASSIRGSYNSPLHFGNGTRLTVT.

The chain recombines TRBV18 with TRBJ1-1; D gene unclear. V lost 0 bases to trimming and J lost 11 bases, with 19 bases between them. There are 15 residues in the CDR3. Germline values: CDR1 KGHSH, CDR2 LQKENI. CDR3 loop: CASSPPWQINPEAFF. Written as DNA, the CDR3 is TGTGCCAGCTCACCACCGTGGCAGATAAACCCCGAGGCTTTCTTT.

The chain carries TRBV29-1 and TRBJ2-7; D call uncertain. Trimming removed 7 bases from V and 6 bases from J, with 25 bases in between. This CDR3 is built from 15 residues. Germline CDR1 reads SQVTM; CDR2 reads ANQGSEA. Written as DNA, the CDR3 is TGCAGCGCCTTCCCACGAGTAGCCCAAATATTCGAGCAGTACTTC. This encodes CSAFPRVAQIFEQYF.

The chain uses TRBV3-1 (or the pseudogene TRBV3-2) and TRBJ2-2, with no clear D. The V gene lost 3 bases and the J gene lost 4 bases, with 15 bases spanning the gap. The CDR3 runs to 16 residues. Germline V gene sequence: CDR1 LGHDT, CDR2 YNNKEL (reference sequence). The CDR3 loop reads CASSHVGPRGTGELFF. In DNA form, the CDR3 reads TGTGCCAGCAGCCACGTAGGGCCTCGAGGCACCGGGGAGCTGTTTTTT.

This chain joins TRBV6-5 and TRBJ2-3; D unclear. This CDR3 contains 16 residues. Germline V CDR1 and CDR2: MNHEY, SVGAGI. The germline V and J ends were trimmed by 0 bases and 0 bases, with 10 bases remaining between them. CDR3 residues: CASSYSKRISTDTQYF. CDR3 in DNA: TGTGCCAGCAGTTACTCAAAGCGAATAAGCACAGATACGCAGTATTTT.

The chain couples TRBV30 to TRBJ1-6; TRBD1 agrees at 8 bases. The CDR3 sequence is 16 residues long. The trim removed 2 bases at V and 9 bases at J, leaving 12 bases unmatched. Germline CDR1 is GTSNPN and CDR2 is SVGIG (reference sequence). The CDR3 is CAWSRPGGRGGSPLHF. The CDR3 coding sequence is TGTGCCTGGAGTCGACCAGGGGGCCGCGGGGGTTCACCCCTCCACTTT.

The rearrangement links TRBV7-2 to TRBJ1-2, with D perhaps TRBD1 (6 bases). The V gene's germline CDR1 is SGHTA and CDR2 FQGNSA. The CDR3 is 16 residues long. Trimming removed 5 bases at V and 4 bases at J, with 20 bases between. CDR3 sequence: CASSALIRGGSYGYTF. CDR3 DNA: TGTGCCAGCAGCGCCTTAATCAGGGGAGGGTCCTATGGCTACACCTTC. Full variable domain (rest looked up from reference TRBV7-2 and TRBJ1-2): GAGVSQSPSNKVTEKGKDVELRCDPISGHTALYWYRQSLGQGLEFLIYFQGNSAPDKSGLPSDRFSAERTGGSVSTLTIQRTQQEDSAVYLCASSALIRGGSYGYTFGSGTRLTVV.

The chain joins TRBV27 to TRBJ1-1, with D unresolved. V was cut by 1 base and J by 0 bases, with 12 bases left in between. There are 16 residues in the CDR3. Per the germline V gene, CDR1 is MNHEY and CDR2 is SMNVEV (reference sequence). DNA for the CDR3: TGTGCCAGCAGTTTATACCAGACTTACATGAACACTGAAGCTTTCTTT. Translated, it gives CASSLYQTYMNTEAFF.

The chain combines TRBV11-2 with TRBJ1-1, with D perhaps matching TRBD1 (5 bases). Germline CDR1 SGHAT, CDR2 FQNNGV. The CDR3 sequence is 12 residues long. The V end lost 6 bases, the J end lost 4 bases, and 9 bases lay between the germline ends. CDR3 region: CASSHDSTEAFF. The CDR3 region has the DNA TGTGCCAGCAGTCATGACAGCACTGAAGCTTTCTTT.

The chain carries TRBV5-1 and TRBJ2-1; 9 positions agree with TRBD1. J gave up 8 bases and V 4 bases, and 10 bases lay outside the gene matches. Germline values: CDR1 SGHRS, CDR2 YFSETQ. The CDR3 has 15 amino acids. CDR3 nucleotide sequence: TGCGCCAGCAGCCCTACCGGACAGGGGATCGATGAGCAGTTCTTC. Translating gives CASSPTGQGIDEQFF. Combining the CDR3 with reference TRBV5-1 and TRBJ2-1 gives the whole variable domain KAGVTQTPRYLIKTRGQQVTLSCSPISGHRSVSWYQQTPGQGLQFLFEYFSETQRNKGNFPGRFSGRQFSNSRSEMNVSTLELGDSALYLCASSPTGQGIDEQFFGPGTRLTVL.

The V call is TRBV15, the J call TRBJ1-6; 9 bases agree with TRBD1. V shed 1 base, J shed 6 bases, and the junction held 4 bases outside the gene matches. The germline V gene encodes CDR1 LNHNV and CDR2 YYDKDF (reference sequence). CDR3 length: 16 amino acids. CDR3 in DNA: TGTGCCACCAGCAGAGTCGGGGACAGGGCTAATTCACCCCTCCACTTT. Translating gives CATSRVGDRANSPLHF.

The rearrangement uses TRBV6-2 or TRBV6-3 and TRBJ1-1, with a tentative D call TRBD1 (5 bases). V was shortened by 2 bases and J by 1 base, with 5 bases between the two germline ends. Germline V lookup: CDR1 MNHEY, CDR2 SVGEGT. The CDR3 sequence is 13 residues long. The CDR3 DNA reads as TGTGCCAGCAGTTACGACAGGAACACTGAAGCTTTCTTT. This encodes CASSYDRNTEAFF.

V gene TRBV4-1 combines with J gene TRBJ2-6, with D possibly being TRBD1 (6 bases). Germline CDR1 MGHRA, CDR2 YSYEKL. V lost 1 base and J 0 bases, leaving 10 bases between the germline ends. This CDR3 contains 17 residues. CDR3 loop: CASSQGTAYSGANVLTF. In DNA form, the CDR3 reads TGCGCCAGCAGCCAAGGGACAGCCTACTCTGGGGCCAACGTCCTGACTTTC.

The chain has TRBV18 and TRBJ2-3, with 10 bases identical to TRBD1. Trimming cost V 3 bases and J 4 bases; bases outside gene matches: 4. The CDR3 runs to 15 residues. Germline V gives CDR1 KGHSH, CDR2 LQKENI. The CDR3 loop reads CASSPGTGVSDTQYF. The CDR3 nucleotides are TGTGCCAGCTCACCCGGGACAGGGGTTTCAGATACGCAGTATTTT. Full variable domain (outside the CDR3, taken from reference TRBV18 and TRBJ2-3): NAGVMQNPRHLVRRRGQEARLRCSPMKGHSHVYWYRQLPEEGLKFMVYLQKENIIDESGMPKERFSAEFPKEGPSILRIQQVVRGDSAAYFCASSPGTGVSDTQYFGPGTRLTVL.

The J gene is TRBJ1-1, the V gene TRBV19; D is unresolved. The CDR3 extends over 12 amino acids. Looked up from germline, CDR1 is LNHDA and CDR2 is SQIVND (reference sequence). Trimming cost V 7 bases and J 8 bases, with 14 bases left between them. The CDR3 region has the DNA TGTGCCAGTACCGATGAGCTGAGGGAAGCTTTCTTT. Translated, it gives CASTDELREAFF.

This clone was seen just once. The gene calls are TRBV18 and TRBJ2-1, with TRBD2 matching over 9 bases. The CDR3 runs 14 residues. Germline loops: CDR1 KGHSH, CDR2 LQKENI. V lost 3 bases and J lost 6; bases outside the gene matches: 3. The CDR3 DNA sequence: TGTGCCAGCTCACCCCAACTAGCGGGCAATGAGCAGTTCTTC. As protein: CASSPQLAGNEQFF.

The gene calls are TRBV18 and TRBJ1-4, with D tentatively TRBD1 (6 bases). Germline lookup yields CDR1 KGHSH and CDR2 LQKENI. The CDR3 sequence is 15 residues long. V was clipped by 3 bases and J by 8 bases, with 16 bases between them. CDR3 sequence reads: CASSPGTPKGEKLFF. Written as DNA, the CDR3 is TGTGCCAGCTCACCGGGGACACCGAAAGGGGAAAAACTGTTTTTT.

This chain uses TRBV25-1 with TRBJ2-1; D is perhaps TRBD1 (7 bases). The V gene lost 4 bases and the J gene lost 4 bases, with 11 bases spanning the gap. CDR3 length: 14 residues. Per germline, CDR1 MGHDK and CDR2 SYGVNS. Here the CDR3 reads CASSVRGEYNEQFF. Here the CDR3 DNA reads TGTGCCAGCAGTGTCAGGGGGGAGTACAATGAGCAGTTCTTC.

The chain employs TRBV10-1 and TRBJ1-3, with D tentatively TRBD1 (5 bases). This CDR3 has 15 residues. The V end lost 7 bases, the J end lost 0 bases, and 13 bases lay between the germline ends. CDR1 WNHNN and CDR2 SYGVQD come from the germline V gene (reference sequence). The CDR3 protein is CASIGALYSGNTIYF. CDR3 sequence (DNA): TGCGCCAGCATAGGGGCCCTCTACTCTGGAAACACCATATATTTT.

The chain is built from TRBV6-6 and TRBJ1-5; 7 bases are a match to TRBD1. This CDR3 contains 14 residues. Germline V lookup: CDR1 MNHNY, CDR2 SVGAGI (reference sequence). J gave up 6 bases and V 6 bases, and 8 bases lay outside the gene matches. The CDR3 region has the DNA TGTGCCAGCAGCCCCGGACAGGTGGGTCAGCCCCAGCATTTT. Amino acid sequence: CASSPGQVGQPQHF.

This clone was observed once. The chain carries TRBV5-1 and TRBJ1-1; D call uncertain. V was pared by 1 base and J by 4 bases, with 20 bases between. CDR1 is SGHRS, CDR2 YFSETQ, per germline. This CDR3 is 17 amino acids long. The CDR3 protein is CASSLNLGFRSSTEAFF. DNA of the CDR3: TGCGCCAGCAGCTTGAATTTGGGGTTTCGTTCGAGCACTGAAGCTTTCTTT.

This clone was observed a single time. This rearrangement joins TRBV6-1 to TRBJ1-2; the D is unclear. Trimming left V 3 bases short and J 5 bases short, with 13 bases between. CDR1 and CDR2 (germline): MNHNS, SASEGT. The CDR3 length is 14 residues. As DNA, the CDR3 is TGTGCCAGCAGTGAGGGCGGCCCTCCTTATGGCTACACCTTC. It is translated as CASSEGGPPYGYTF.

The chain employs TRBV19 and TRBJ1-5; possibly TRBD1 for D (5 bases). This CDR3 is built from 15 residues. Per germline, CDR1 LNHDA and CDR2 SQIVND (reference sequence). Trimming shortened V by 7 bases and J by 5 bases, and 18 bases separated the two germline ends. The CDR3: CASNPGPRGDQPQHF. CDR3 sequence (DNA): TGTGCCAGTAATCCGGGCCCGCGGGGGGATCAGCCCCAGCATTTT. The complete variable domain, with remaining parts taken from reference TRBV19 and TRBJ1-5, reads DGGITQSPKYLFRKEGQNVTLSCEQNLNHDAMYWYRQDPGQGLRLIYYSQIVNDFQKGDIAEGYSVSREKKESFPLTVTSAQKNPTAFYLCASNPGPRGDQPQHFGDGTRLSIL.

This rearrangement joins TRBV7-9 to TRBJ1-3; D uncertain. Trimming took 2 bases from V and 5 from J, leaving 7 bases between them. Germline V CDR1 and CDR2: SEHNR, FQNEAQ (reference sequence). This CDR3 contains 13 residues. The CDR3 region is CASSLSLRNTIYF. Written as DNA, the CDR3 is TGTGCCAGCAGCTTAAGCCTTCGAAACACCATATATTTT.

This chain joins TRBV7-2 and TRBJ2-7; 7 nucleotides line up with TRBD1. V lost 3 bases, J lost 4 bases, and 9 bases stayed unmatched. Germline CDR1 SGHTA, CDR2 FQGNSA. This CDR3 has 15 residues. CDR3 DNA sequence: TGTGCCAGCAGCTTCATACAGGGGACGGAGTACGAGCAGTACTTC. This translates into CASSFIQGTEYEQYF. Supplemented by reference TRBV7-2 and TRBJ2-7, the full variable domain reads GAGVSQSPSNKVTEKGKDVELRCDPISGHTALYWYRQSLGQGLEFLIYFQGNSAPDKSGLPSDRFSAERTGGSVSTLTIQRTQQEDSAVYLCASSFIQGTEYEQYFGPGTRLTVT.

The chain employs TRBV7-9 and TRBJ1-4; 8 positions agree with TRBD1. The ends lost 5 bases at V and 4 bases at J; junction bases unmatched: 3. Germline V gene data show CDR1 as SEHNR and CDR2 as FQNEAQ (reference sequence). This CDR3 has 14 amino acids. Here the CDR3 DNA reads TGTGCCAGCAGCAGGACAGGGAATAATGAAAAACTGTTTTTT. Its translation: CASSRTGNNEKLFF.